These 17 T cell receptor beta chains were sequenced from one sample in a study of blood T cell repertoires in COVID-19. Produced via immunoSEQ multiplex PCR; TCRdb's table is partial and in-frame only. The sample contains 250,000 or so clones, roughly 88% of which appear only once. The sequenced sample consisted of peripheral blood. All receptors derive from a man older than 75 with acute or convalescent COVID-19.

This clone has only one observation. This rearrangement joins TRBV5-1 to TRBJ1-1; 8 bases agree with TRBD1. Germline V gives CDR1 SGHRS, CDR2 YFSETQ. The junction had 4 bases not matched to a gene; V was cut back by 3 bases and J by 3 bases. This CDR3 has 14 residues. In DNA form, the CDR3 reads TGCGCCAGCAGCTCGACAGGGGAGTACACTGAAGCTTTCTTT. Protein sequence: CASSSTGEYTEAFF.

The chain combines TRBV9 with TRBJ2-1, with 8 positions matching TRBD2. Per germline, CDR1 SGDLS and CDR2 YYNGEE. Trimming at V came to 1 base and at J to 5 bases, leaving 5 bases not matched to a gene. The CDR3 runs 15 residues. CDR3 residues: CASSVTSGSNNEQFF. The CDR3 DNA follows: TGTGCCAGCAGCGTAACTAGCGGTAGCAACAATGAGCAGTTCTTC.

This chain connects TRBV6-5 to TRBJ2-7; perhaps TRBD2 as D (6 bases). CDR3 length: 15 residues. Trimming cost V 5 bases and J 4 bases, with 18 bases left between them. The V gene's germline CDR1 is MNHEY and CDR2 SVGAGI. The CDR3 coding sequence is TGTGCCAGCAGTAGGGCCCGAGGAGGGCTTTACGAGCAGTACTTC. Translation: CASSRARGGLYEQYF.

The chain combines TRBV27 with TRBJ2-1; 8 bases are a match to TRBD2. CDR1 is MNHEY, CDR2 SMNVEV, per germline (reference sequence). The CDR3 length is 18 residues. The V and J ends lost 1 base and 6 bases, in that order; junction bases with no gene match: 14. CDR3 region: CASSLFLGSGSPFNEQFF. For the CDR3, the DNA is TGTGCCAGCAGTTTATTCTTGGGGAGCGGGAGCCCCTTCAATGAGCAGTTCTTC.

The gene calls are TRBV27 and TRBJ1-2; D gene ambiguous. The CDR3 consists of 14 residues. Per germline, CDR1 MNHEY and CDR2 SMNVEV (reference sequence). V lost 5 bases and J 2 bases, leaving 12 bases between the germline ends. The CDR3 region is CASSPPEGNYGYTF. CDR3 nucleotide sequence: TGTGCCAGCAGTCCCCCGGAGGGCAACTATGGCTACACCTTC.

For the CDR3, the DNA is TGTGCCAGCAGTACCGGGACAGCTAGGAACACCGGGGAGCTGTTTTTT. Its translation is CASSTGTARNTGELFF. This chain uses TRBV2 with TRBJ2-2; TRBD1 agrees at 7 bases. This CDR3 spans 16 amino acids. Trimming at V came to 5 bases and at J to 1 base, leaving 7 bases not matched to a gene. Germline assignment: CDR1 SNHLY and CDR2 FYNNEI.

This rearrangement joins TRBV9 to TRBJ2-1; 8 bases are shared with TRBD2. V lost 0 bases, J lost 4 bases, and 3 bases stayed unmatched. CDR1 is SGDLS and CDR2 is YYNGEE in the germline V gene. The CDR3 runs to 15 residues. Written as DNA, the CDR3 is TGTGCCAGCAGCGTAGATGGGACTAGTTACAATGAGCAGTTCTTC. This sequence encodes CASSVDGTSYNEQFF.

This clone has a handful of counts. This rearrangement joins TRBV5-6 to TRBJ2-5, with TRBD2 matching over 13 bases. This CDR3 region has 16 residues. Germline CDR1 is SGHDT and CDR2 is YYEEEE. V shed 2 bases and J 4 bases; nucleotides not matched to a gene: 5. CDR3 in DNA: TGTGCCAGCAGCTTCTGGACTAGCGGGAGAACAGAGACCCAGTACTTC. Amino acid sequence: CASSFWTSGRTETQYF. The whole variable domain, filled in from reference TRBV5-6 and TRBJ2-5, reads DAGVTQSPTHLIKTRGQQVTLRCSPKSGHDTVSWYQQALGQGPQFIFQYYEEEERQRGNFPDRFSGHQFPNYSSELNVNALLLGDSALYLCASSFWTSGRTETQYFGPGTRLLVL.

V is TRBV2 and J is TRBJ2-5, with a possible D match to TRBD2 (6 bases). This CDR3 is 14 amino acids long. Germline V lookup: CDR1 SNHLY, CDR2 FYNNEI. V lost 1 base and J 5 bases, leaving 11 bases between the germline ends. The CDR3 nucleotides are TGTGCCAGCAGTGAAGATCGGGGGAAGGAGACCCAGTACTTC. As protein: CASSEDRGKETQYF.

The rearrangement joins TRBV11-2 to TRBJ2-1; D is possibly TRBD2 (6 bases). The ends were cut back, 5 bases at V and 2 bases at J, with 16 bases in the middle. Germline assignment: CDR1 SGHAT and CDR2 FQNNGV. The CDR3 contains 16 residues. CDR3 sequence (DNA): TGTGCCAGCAGCAGATCAGCGGGTCCTCCCTACAATGAGCAGTTCTTC. It is translated as CASSRSAGPPYNEQFF.

The chain joins TRBV19 to TRBJ2-1; 7 bases are a match to TRBD2. Germline values: CDR1 LNHDA, CDR2 SQIVND (reference sequence). Trimming took 3 bases from V and 5 from J; bases not matched to a gene: 7. The CDR3 spans 15 residues. The CDR3, as DNA: TGTGCCAGTAGTATGTGGGGGGGTAAGAACAATGAGCAGTTCTTC. It specifies CASSMWGGKNNEQFF.

The rearrangement joins TRBV29-1 to TRBJ2-5; D perhaps matches TRBD1 (5 bases). This CDR3 region has 12 residues. Trimming stripped 5 bases from V and 5 bases from J, with 12 bases between. Germline CDR1 SQVTM, CDR2 ANQGSEA. This CDR3 is CSVFQGAETQYF. CDR3 sequence (DNA): TGCAGCGTTTTCCAGGGTGCCGAGACCCAGTACTTC. The variable domain in full, completed from reference TRBV29-1 and TRBJ2-5, reads SAVISQKPSRDICQRGTSLTIQCQVDSQVTMMFWYRQQPGQSLTLIATANQGSEATYESGFVIDKFPISRPNLTFSTLTVSNMSPEDSSIYLCSVFQGAETQYFGPGTRLLVL.

This rearrangement joins TRBV25-1 to TRBJ1-2; D is unclear. Germline V gene sequence: CDR1 MGHDK, CDR2 SYGVNS. The germline V and J ends were trimmed by 0 bases and 6 bases, with 8 bases remaining between them. This CDR3 contains 13 residues. The CDR3 loop reads CASSEYSFNGYTF. The CDR3 DNA is TGTGCCAGCAGTGAATATAGTTTCAATGGCTACACCTTC.

The J gene is TRBJ1-2, the V gene TRBV16, with D possibly TRBD1 on 6 matching bases. Germline V gene lookup returns CDR1 KGHSY and CDR2 FQNENV. The CDR3 consists of 15 residues. Trimming removed 4 bases at V and 4 bases at J, with 16 bases between. The CDR3 loop reads CASSLSGAVVYGYTF. In DNA form, the CDR3 reads TGTGCCAGCAGCCTCTCAGGGGCCGTGGTCTATGGCTACACCTTC. The variable domain in full, with the rest retrieved from reference TRBV16 and TRBJ1-2, is GEEVAQTPKHLVRGEGQKAKLYCAPIKGHSYVFWYQQVLKNEFKFLISFQNENVFDETGMPKERFSAKCLPNSPCSLEIQATKLEDSAVYFCASSLSGAVVYGYTFGSGTRLTVV.

J is TRBJ2-3 and V is TRBV29-1, with 12 bases identical to TRBD1. Germline assignment: CDR1 SQVTM and CDR2 ANQGSEA. The CDR3 contains 15 residues. Losses at the gene ends were 6 bases for V and 5 bases for J; bases not matched to a gene: 9. The chain's CDR3 is CSVSTGQGAGDTQYF. CDR3 bases: TGCAGCGTCTCAACGGGACAGGGGGCGGGAGATACGCAGTATTTT.

The chain carries TRBV6-5 and TRBJ1-4; a possible D gene is TRBD1 (5 bases). The CDR3 extends over 12 amino acids. V lost 8 bases, J lost 6 bases, and 10 bases lay in between. Looked up from germline, CDR1 is MNHEY and CDR2 is SVGAGI. This CDR3 is CASGRGDEKLFF. The CDR3 nucleotides read TGTGCCAGCGGGAGGGGCGATGAAAAACTGTTTTTT.

CDR3 loop: CASSSGQKNTEAFF. CDR3 DNA sequence: TGTGCCAGCTCATCGGGACAGAAGAACACTGAAGCTTTCTTT. The chain links TRBV18 to TRBJ1-1; 7 bases match TRBD1. The CDR3 is 14 residues long. V lost 5 bases and J lost 1; bases outside the gene matches: 4. Germline V gene lookup returns CDR1 KGHSH and CDR2 LQKENI. The whole variable domain, filled in from reference TRBV18 and TRBJ1-1, reads NAGVMQNPRHLVRRRGQEARLRCSPMKGHSHVYWYRQLPEEGLKFMVYLQKENIIDESGMPKERFSAEFPKEGPSILRIQQVVRGDSAAYFCASSSGQKNTEAFFGQGTRLTVV.